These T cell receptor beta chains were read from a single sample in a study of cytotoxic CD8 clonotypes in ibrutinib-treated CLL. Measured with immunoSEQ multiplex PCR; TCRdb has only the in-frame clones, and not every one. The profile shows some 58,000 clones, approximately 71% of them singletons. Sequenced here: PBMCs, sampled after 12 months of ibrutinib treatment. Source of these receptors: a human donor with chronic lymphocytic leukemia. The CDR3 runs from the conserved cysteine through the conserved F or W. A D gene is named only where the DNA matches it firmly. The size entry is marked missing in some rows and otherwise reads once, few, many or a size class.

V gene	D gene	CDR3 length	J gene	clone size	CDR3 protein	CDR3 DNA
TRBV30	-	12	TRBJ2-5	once	CAWQQNQETQYF	TGTGCCTGGCAACAGAACCAAGAGACCCAGTACTTC
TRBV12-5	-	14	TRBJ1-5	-	CASGLGGANQPQHF	TGTGCTAGTGGCCTCGGGGGGGCTAATCAGCCCCAGCATTTT
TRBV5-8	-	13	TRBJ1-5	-	CASSLTRDQPQHF	TGTGCCAGCAGCTTGACGAGGGATCAGCCCCAGCATTTT
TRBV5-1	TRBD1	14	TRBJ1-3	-	CASRTGTSGNTIYF	TGCGCCAGCCGGACAGGGACTTCTGGAAACACCATATATTTT
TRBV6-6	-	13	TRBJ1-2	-	CASSYGGGYGYTF	TGTGCCAGCAGTTACGGAGGGGGCTATGGCTACACCTTC
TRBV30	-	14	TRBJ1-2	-	CAWSVLAGPYGYTF	TGTGCCTGGAGTGTACTGGCAGGGCCCTATGGCTACACCTTC
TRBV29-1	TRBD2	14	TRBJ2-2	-	CSVEREGSVGELFF	TGCAGCGTTGAGCGGGAGGGCTCGGTCGGGGAGCTGTTTTTT
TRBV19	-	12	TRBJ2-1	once	CASTNRENEQFF	TGTGCCAGTACCAATCGGGAGAATGAGCAGTTCTTC
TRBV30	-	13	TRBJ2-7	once	CAWRGSGNYEQYF	TGTGCCTGGAGAGGTAGCGGTAACTACGAGCAGTACTTC
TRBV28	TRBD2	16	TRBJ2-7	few	CASSLASGLSSYEQYF	TGTGCCAGCAGTTTGGCTAGCGGACTGAGCTCCTACGAGCAGTACTTC
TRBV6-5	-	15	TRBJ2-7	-	CASRKQQGSSYEQYF	TGTGCCAGCAGAAAACAACAGGGTAGCTCCTACGAGCAGTACTTC
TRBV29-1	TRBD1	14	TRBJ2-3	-	CSVQRTGVSDTQYF	TGCAGCGTACAAAGGACAGGGGTCTCAGATACGCAGTATTTT
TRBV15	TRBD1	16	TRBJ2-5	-	CATSRPGTGDEETQYF	TGTGCCACCAGCAGACCCGGGACAGGGGATGAAGAGACCCAGTACTTC
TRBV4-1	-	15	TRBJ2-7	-	CASSQGQQLSYEQYF	TGCGCCAGCAGCCAGGGCCAGCAGCTATCCTACGAGCAGTACTTC
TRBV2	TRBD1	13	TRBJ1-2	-	CASRAQGARGYTF	TGTGCCAGCAGGGCACAGGGGGCGAGAGGCTACACCTTC
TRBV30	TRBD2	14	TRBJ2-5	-	CAWSPASGGGTQYF	TGTGCCTGGAGTCCTGCCAGCGGGGGGGGGACCCAGTACTTC
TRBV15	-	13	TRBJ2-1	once	CATSPLGYNEQFF	TGTGCCACCAGCCCCTTAGGTTACAATGAGCAGTTCTTC
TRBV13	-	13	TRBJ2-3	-	CASREEGTDTQYF	TGTGCCAGCAGGGAGGAGGGCACAGATACGCAGTATTTT
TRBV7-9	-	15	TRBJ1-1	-	CASSLVRQKNTEAFF	TGTGCCAGCAGCTTAGTTCGGCAGAAAAACACTGAAGCTTTCTTT
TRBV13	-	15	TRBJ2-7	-	CASSLQGGSSYEQYF	TGTGCCAGCAGCCTCCAGGGGGGAAGCTCCTACGAGCAGTACTTC
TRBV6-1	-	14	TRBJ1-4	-	CASSEEDSNEKLFF	TGTGCCAGCAGTGAAGAGGACAGTAATGAAAAACTGTTTTTT
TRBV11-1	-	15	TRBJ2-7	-	CASSPKRGRNYEQYF	TGTGCCAGCAGCCCGAAAAGGGGACGGAACTACGAGCAGTACTTC
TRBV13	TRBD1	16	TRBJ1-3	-	CASSLTQGQVGNTIYF	TGTGCCAGCAGCCTTACACAGGGGCAAGTAGGAAACACCATATATTTT
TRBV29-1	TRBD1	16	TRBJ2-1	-	CSVVARGQGVFGEQFF	TGCAGCGTTGTCGCGAGAGGGCAGGGGGTTTTCGGTGAGCAGTTCTTC
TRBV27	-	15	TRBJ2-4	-	CASSFGLAVGSIQYF	TGTGCCAGCAGTTTTGGGCTAGCAGTCGGTAGCATTCAGTACTTC
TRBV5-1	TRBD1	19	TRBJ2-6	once	CASSPFGGQRSSGANVLTF	TGCGCCAGCAGTCCCTTTGGGGGACAGCGAAGCTCTGGGGCCAACGTCCTGACTTTC
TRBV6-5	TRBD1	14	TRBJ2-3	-	CASSHRGGTDTQYF	TGTGCCAGCAGCCACAGGGGCGGCACAGATACGCAGTATTTT
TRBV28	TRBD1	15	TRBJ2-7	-	CASSTPGQVTYEQYF	TGTGCCAGCAGCACCCCGGGACAGGTGACCTACGAGCAGTACTTC
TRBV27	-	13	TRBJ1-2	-	CASSPIGSYGYTF	TGTGCCAGCAGCCCCATAGGCAGCTATGGCTACACCTTC
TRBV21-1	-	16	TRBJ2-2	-	CARGGRGRVNTGELFF	TGTGCCAGGGGGGGCCGGGGACGGGTCAACACCGGGGAGCTGTTTTTT
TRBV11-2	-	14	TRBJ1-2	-	CASSFDSRPYGYTF	TGTGCCAGCAGCTTCGACAGTCGCCCTTATGGCTACACCTTC
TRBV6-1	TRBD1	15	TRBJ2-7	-	CASRNHWTGSYEQYF	TGTGCCAGCAGGAACCACTGGACAGGGAGCTACGAGCAGTACTTC
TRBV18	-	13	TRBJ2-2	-	CASSPQQGGELFF	TGTGCCAGCTCACCACAGCAGGGCGGGGAGCTGTTTTTT
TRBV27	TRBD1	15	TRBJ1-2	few	CASSLYSGTGYGYTF	TGTGCCAGCAGTTTATACTCCGGGACAGGTTATGGCTACACCTTC
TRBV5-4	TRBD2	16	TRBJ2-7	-	CASSNRAGGPGGEQYF	TGTGCCAGCAGCAATCGAGCGGGAGGGCCAGGCGGCGAGCAGTACTTC
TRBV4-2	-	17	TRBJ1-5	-	CASSQAGPGRLALPQHF	TGTGCCAGCAGCCAAGCGGGACCAGGACGTTTGGCTTTGCCCCAGCATTTT
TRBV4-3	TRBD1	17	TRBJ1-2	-	CASSQDRQGARNYGYTF	TGCGCCAGCAGCCAAGATCGTCAGGGGGCAAGGAACTATGGCTACACCTTC
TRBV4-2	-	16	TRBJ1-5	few	CASSQGADYSNQPQHF	TGTGCCAGCAGCCAGGGGGCGGACTATAGCAATCAGCCCCAGCATTTT
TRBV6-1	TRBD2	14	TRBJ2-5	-	CASSLAEATETQYF	TGTGCCAGCAGTCTAGCGGAAGCTACGGAGACCCAGTACTTC
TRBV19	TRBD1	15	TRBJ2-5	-	CASSNSPGQGETQYF	TGTGCCAGTAGTAACTCACCGGGACAGGGAGAGACCCAGTACTTC
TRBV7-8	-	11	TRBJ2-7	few	CASSNSYEQYF	TGTGCCAGCAGCAACTCCTACGAGCAGTACTTC
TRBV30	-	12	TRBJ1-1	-	CACYGTRAEAFF	TGTGCCTGTTACGGGACACGCGCTGAAGCTTTCTTT